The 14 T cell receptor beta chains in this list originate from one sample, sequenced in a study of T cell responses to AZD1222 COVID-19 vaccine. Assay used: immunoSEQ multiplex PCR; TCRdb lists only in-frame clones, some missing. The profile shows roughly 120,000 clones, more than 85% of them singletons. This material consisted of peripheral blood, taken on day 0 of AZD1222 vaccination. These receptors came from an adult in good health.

The CDR3 region has the DNA TGCGCCAGCAGGGCCGGGGACAGAATCCCCCAAGAGACCCAGTACTTC. This encodes CASRAGDRIPQETQYF. The chain couples TRBV23-1 to TRBJ2-5; 7 positions agree with TRBD1. TRBV23-1 is flagged as an ORF with uncertain function. This CDR3 has 16 amino acids. The V segment lost 6 bases and the J segment 1 base; nucleotides outside the gene matches: 11.

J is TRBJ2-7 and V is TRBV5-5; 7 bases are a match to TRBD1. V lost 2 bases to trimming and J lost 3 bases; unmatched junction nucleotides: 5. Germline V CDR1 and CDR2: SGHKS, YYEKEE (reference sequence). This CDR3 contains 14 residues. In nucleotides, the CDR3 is TGTGCCAGCAGCTTAACGGACAGGATCTACGAGCAGTACTTC. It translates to CASSLTDRIYEQYF.

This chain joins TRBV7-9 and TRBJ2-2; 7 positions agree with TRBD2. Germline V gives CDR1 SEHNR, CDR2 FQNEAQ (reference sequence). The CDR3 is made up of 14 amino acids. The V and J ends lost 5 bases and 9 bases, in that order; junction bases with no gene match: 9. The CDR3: CASSAFAGDRELFF. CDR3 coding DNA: TGTGCCAGCAGCGCATTCGCGGGAGACAGGGAGCTGTTTTTT.

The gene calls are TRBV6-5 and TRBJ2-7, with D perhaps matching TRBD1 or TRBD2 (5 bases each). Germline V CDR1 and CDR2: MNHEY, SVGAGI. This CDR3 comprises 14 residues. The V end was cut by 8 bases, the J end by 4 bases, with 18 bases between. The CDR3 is CASPRPGAAYEQYF. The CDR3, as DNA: TGTGCCAGCCCCCGGCCCGGGGCCGCTTACGAGCAGTACTTC.

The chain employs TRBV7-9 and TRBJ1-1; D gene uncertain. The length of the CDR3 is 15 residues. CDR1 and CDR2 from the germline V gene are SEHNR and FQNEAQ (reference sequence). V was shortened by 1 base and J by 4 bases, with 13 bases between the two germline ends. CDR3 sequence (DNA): TGTGCCAGCAGCTTAGGCTCGGGTCGGGTCACTGAAGCTTTCTTT. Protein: CASSLGSGRVTEAFF.

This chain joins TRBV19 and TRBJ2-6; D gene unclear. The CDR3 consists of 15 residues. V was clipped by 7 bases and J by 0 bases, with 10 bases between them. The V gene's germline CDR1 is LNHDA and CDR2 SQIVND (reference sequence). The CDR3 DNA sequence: TGTGCCAGTAACGATCCCCGCTCTGGGGCCAACGTCCTGACTTTC. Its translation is CASNDPRSGANVLTF.

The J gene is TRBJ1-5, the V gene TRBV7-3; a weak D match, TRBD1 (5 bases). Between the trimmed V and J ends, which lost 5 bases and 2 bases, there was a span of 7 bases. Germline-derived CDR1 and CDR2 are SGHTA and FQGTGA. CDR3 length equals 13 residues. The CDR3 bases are TGTGCCAGCAGCCAAGGGGGCAATCAGCCCCAGCATTTT. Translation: CASSQGGNQPQHF.

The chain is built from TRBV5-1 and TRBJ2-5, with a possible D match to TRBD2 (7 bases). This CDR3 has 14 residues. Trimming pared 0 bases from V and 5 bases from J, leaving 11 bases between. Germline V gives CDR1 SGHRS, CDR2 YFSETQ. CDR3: CASSLGRGGETQYF. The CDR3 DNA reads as TGCGCCAGCAGCTTGGGCAGGGGAGGGGAGACCCAGTACTTC.

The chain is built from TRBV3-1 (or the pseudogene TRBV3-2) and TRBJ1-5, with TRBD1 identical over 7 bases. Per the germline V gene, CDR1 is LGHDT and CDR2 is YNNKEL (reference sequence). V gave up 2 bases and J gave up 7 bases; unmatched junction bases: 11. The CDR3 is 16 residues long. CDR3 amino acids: CASSQHTGEFGQPQHF. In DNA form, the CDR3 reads TGTGCCAGCAGCCAACATACAGGGGAATTTGGCCAGCCCCAGCATTTT.

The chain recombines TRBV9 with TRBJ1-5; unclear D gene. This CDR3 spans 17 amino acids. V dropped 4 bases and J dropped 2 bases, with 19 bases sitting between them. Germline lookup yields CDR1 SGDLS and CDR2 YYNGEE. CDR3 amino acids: CASSPGLGAVGNQPQHF. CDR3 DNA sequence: TGTGCCAGCAGCCCAGGCTTGGGAGCCGTTGGCAATCAGCCCCAGCATTTT.

DNA for the CDR3: TGTGCCAGCAGTGAATATGGACGGACCTCATACGAGCAGTACTTC. Protein product: CASSEYGRTSYEQYF. This chain uses TRBV6-1 with TRBJ2-7; the D is unclear. With 2 bases removed from V and 4 bases from J, the gap between germline ends came to 15 bases. The CDR3 is 15 residues long. Germline V gene sequence: CDR1 MNHNS, CDR2 SASEGT.

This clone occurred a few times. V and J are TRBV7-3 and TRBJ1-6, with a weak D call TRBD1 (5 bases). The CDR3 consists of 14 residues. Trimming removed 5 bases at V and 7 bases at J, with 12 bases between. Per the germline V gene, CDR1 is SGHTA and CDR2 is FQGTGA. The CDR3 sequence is CASSLDSYNSPLHF. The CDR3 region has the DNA TGTGCCAGCAGCCTAGACAGTTACAATTCACCCCTCCACTTT.

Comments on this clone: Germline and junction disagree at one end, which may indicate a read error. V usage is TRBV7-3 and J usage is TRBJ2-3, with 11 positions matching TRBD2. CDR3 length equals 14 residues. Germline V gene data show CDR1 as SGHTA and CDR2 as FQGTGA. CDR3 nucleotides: TGTGCCAGCACCTTAGGACTAGCGGGAGATACGCAGTATTTT. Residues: CASTLGLAGDTQYF.

CDR3 sequence (DNA): TGTGCCTGGAGGGGACAGGGGCGTCAGCCCCAGCATTTT. It yields the protein CAWRGQGRQPQHF. V usage is TRBV30 and J usage is TRBJ1-5; 10 nucleotides agree with TRBD1. The CDR3 is made up of 13 amino acids. In germline, CDR1 is GTSNPN, CDR2 SVGIG (reference sequence). The V segment lost 3 bases and the J segment 6 bases; nucleotides outside the gene matches: 2.